This TCR beta chain was captured in a study of blood T cell repertoires in COVID-19. On the study more broadly: From T cells, B-cell-depleted T cells, or PBMCs came the material, which was cDNA or gDNA.

The study recruited people aged about 18 to 95 years across about 25 US areas. Donors were grouped by their self-reported clinical history. Sequencing was performed with immunoSEQ multiplex PCR; in TCRdb, only in-frame clones are kept and a portion is missing. The table lists under 150,000 clones, over 75% of them singletons. J gave up 7 bases and V 5 bases, and 7 bases lay outside the gene matches. This CDR3 is 14 amino acids long. CDR1 is SNHLY, CDR2 FYNNEI, per germline. The TCR sequence derives from a man aged 50 or older in a cohort exposed to, infected with or recovered from COVID-19 (not recorded which). Sequenced sample: PBMCs or T cells enriched from blood (not recorded which). V gene TRBV2 combines with J gene TRBJ1-4, with TRBD1 matching 7 bases. CDR3 sequence reads: CASSLDRAPEKLFF. As DNA, the CDR3 is TGTGCCAGCAGTCTCGACAGGGCCCCTGAAAAACTGTTTTTT.